Listed here are 29 T cell receptor beta chains from one sample, sequenced in a study of blood T cell repertoires in COVID-19. Here immunoSEQ multiplex PCR was the method, and the copy in TCRdb shows in-frame clones only, minus some. This table has a few hundred thousand clones, about 90% appearing once. Material: peripheral blood. Every receptor here comes from a man in his forties or fifties with acute or convalescent COVID-19.

The genes are TRBV10-3 and TRBJ1-2; D possibly corresponds to TRBD1 (5 bases). The CDR3 has 14 residues. The germline V gene encodes CDR1 ENHRY and CDR2 SYGVKD. The ends were cut back, 2 bases at V and 5 bases at J, with 12 bases in the middle. The CDR3 here is CAISEMGGDYGYTF. CDR3 in DNA: TGTGCCATCAGTGAGATGGGGGGGGATTATGGCTACACCTTC.

In DNA, the CDR3 is TGCGCCAGCAGCCAAGTCAAACACTGGGACAGGGGATCCACTGAAGCTTTCTTT. Translated: CASSQVKHWDRGSTEAFF. The chain employs TRBV4-1 and TRBJ1-1, with 10 bases lining up with TRBD1. Germline V CDR1 and CDR2: MGHRA, YSYEKL. V gave up 1 base and J gave up 4 bases; unmatched junction bases: 12. This CDR3 is 18 amino acids long.

The chain employs TRBV25-1 and TRBJ2-5; TRBD1 aligns across 8 bases. Losses at the gene ends were 6 bases for V and 4 bases for J; bases not matched to a gene: 4. Germline CDR1 reads MGHDK; CDR2 reads SYGVNS. The CDR3 has 13 residues. The DNA of the CDR3 is TGTGCCAGCAGACAGGGGGGACTAGAGACCCAGTACTTC. This encodes CASRQGGLETQYF.

The chain uses TRBV9 and TRBJ2-3; 10 bases fit TRBD2. The junction had 6 bases not matched to a gene; V was cut back by 2 bases and J by 3 bases. CDR1 and CDR2 (germline): SGDLS, YYNGEE. The CDR3 totals 16 residues. The CDR3 loop is CASSVGSGRETDTQYF. The CDR3, as DNA: TGTGCCAGCAGCGTCGGCAGCGGGAGGGAGACAGATACGCAGTATTTT.

This clone was seen a single time. The chain joins TRBV6-6 to TRBJ1-1, with 9 bases fitting TRBD1. This CDR3 comprises 13 residues. J lost 5 bases, V lost 8 bases, and 6 bases had no gene match. From germline, CDR1 is MNHNY and CDR2 SVGAGI (reference sequence). The CDR3 sequence: CASGGTGQTEAFF. DNA of the CDR3: TGTGCCAGCGGAGGGACAGGGCAAACTGAAGCTTTCTTT.

The V gene is TRBV19, the J gene TRBJ2-7; 9 bases are shared with TRBD1. Germline CDR1 and CDR2: LNHDA and SQIVND (reference sequence). The CDR3 contains 16 residues. With 5 bases clipped from V and 3 bases from J, the junction kept 11 bases outside the gene matches. This chain's CDR3 is CASSPQGQGGYYEQYF. As DNA, the CDR3 is TGTGCCAGTAGTCCCCAGGGACAGGGAGGGTACTACGAGCAGTACTTC. The full variable domain, in which reference TRBV19 and TRBJ2-7 provide the parts outside the CDR3, is DGGITQSPKYLFRKEGQNVTLSCEQNLNHDAMYWYRQDPGQGLRLIYYSQIVNDFQKGDIAEGYSVSREKKESFPLTVTSAQKNPTAFYLCASSPQGQGGYYEQYFGPGTRLTVT.

The chain joins TRBV28 to TRBJ1-1, with D possibly TRBD1 on 6 matching bases. There are 15 residues in the CDR3. The germline CDR1 and CDR2 sequences are MDHEN and SYDVKM. Trimming shortened V by 6 bases and J by 5 bases, and 19 bases separated the two germline ends. The CDR3 DNA sequence: TGTGCCAGCAGAACAAACCCCCTTACAGGGACTGAAGCTTTCTTT. Residues: CASRTNPLTGTEAFF.

The rearrangement links TRBV6-1 to TRBJ1-1, with TRBD1 as a possible D gene (6 bases). The CDR3 spans 15 residues. Deletions cut 4 bases from V and 3 bases from J, with 15 bases between. Germline CDR1 reads MNHNS; CDR2 reads SASEGT. CDR3 amino acids: CASSGRRGTHTEAFF. The CDR3 DNA is TGTGCCAGCAGTGGCCGCAGGGGTACGCACACTGAAGCTTTCTTT.

This clone was counted between two and nine times. V usage is TRBV28 and J usage is TRBJ2-7, with 7 bases matching TRBD1. This CDR3 is built from 14 residues. Germline V gives CDR1 MDHEN, CDR2 SYDVKM. The ends lost 3 bases at V and 5 bases at J; junction bases unmatched: 7. The CDR3 sequence: CASSLGTELNEQYF. CDR3 nucleotide sequence: TGTGCCAGCAGTTTGGGGACAGAACTAAACGAGCAGTACTTC.

V and J are TRBV30 and TRBJ1-3; no definite D call. V lost 1 base and J lost 7, with 8 bases in between. Germline CDR1 reads GTSNPN; CDR2 reads SVGIG (reference sequence). This CDR3 contains 12 residues. CDR3 DNA sequence: TGTGCCTGGAGTGCTGCGGGTAACACCATATATTTT. The encoded protein is CAWSAAGNTIYF.

The chain carries TRBV3-1 (or the pseudogene TRBV3-2) and TRBJ1-6, with D perhaps TRBD1 (6 bases). Germline lookup yields CDR1 LGHDT and CDR2 YNNKEL (reference sequence). This CDR3 is 14 amino acids long. V was trimmed by 3 bases and J by 7 bases, leaving 10 bases between them. The DNA of the CDR3 is TGTGCCAGCAGCCATCTCGACAGGAATTCACCCCTCCACTTT. Translation gives CASSHLDRNSPLHF.

The chain carries TRBV6-6 and TRBJ2-2; D possibly corresponds to TRBD1 (6 bases). V shed 7 bases and J shed 3 bases, with 12 bases lying between them. CDR1 is MNHNY, CDR2 SVGAGI, per germline (reference sequence). This CDR3 spans 14 amino acids. CDR3 nucleotides: TGTGCCAGCACCCGGGACATTTACACCGGGGAGCTGTTTTTT. Protein sequence: CASTRDIYTGELFF.

J is TRBJ1-3 and V is TRBV6-6; 7 positions match TRBD1. Germline loops: CDR1 MNHNY, CDR2 SVGAGI (reference sequence). The CDR3 has 15 amino acids. The ends lost 7 bases at V and 2 bases at J; junction bases unmatched: 8. In DNA form, the CDR3 reads TGTGCCAGCACTCTTCAGGGGGGAGCTGGAAACACCATATATTTT. Translated: CASTLQGGAGNTIYF.

The V call is TRBV9, the J call TRBJ1-5; 12 bases are a match to TRBD1. The CDR3 has 17 amino acids. Germline V CDR1 and CDR2: SGDLS, YYNGEE. The J segment lost 8 bases and the V segment lost 2 bases, leaving 11 bases of the junction unmatched. The CDR3, as DNA: TGTGCCAGCAGCGTCGGGACAGGGGGCGAGTTCCTGGAGCCCCAGCATTTT. Amino acid sequence: CASSVGTGGEFLEPQHF.

The chain recombines TRBV4-1 with TRBJ1-3; a weak D match, TRBD1 (6 bases). Trimming cost V 0 bases and J 8 bases, with 17 bases left between them. CDR1 is MGHRA, CDR2 YSYEKL, per germline. The CDR3 totals 16 residues. The CDR3, as DNA: TGCGCCAGCAGCCAAGAGAGCTGGGGGGGCAAGGACACCATATATTTT. Its translation is CASSQESWGGKDTIYF.

This chain uses TRBV5-1 with TRBJ1-2; D is possibly TRBD1 (6 bases). Per germline, CDR1 SGHRS and CDR2 YFSETQ. CDR3 size: 14 residues. Trimming cost V 3 bases and J 4 bases, with 13 bases left between them. The CDR3 DNA reads TGCGCCAGCAGCTGGGAACAGGGTGGCTATGGCTACACCTTC. Amino acid sequence: CASSWEQGGYGYTF.

V is TRBV4-1 and J is TRBJ1-1, with D tentatively TRBD1 (6 bases). CDR1 is MGHRA, CDR2 YSYEKL, per germline. This CDR3 is 15 amino acids long. Trimming removed 3 bases at V and 1 base at J, with 12 bases between. The CDR3 sequence is CASSQAGTSNTEAFF. In DNA form, the CDR3 reads TGCGCCAGCAGCCAGGCCGGGACATCGAACACTGAAGCTTTCTTT.

This clone occurred a few times. The chain links TRBV4-2 to TRBJ2-7; perhaps TRBD2 as D (6 bases). The length of the CDR3 is 15 residues. V dropped 5 bases and J dropped 3 bases, with 17 bases sitting between them. Germline V gives CDR1 LGHNA, CDR2 YNFKEQ. The CDR3 sequence is CASSGRLGGNYEQYF. DNA for the CDR3: TGTGCCAGCAGCGGTCGCTTGGGGGGTAACTACGAGCAGTACTTC.

This chain joins TRBV29-1 and TRBJ2-1; 10 bases line up with TRBD2. The CDR3 covers 15 residues. Losses at the gene ends were 7 bases for V and 10 bases for J; bases not matched to a gene: 16. The V gene's germline CDR1 is SQVTM and CDR2 ANQGSEA. In nucleotides, the CDR3 is TGCAGCGGACGGATACGACTAGCGGGCGAACGGGAGCAGTTCTTC. Encoded protein: CSGRIRLAGEREQFF.

The V gene is TRBV3-1 (or the pseudogene TRBV3-2), the J gene TRBJ1-6; unclear D gene. This CDR3 has 16 residues. Trimming removed 0 bases from V and 8 bases from J, with 14 bases in between. Per the germline V gene, CDR1 is LGHDT and CDR2 is YNNKEL (reference sequence). CDR3 region: CASSQEGGPADSPLHF. In nucleotides, the CDR3 is TGTGCCAGCAGCCAAGAAGGAGGCCCAGCGGATTCACCCCTCCACTTT.

The genes are TRBV27 and TRBJ2-1; 8 nucleotides line up with TRBD1. Germline lookup yields CDR1 MNHEY and CDR2 SMNVEV (reference sequence). CDR3 length: 14 residues. J was trimmed by 5 bases and V by 7 bases; bases with no gene match: 7. CDR3 residues: CASKWSDRDNEQFF. The CDR3 region has the DNA TGTGCCAGCAAATGGTCGGACAGGGACAATGAGCAGTTCTTC.

The J gene is TRBJ1-2, the V gene TRBV7-2; D not certain. This CDR3 comprises 14 residues. Per germline, CDR1 SGHTA and CDR2 FQGNSA. V shed 6 bases and J shed 4 bases, with 15 bases lying between them. In DNA form, the CDR3 reads TGTGCCAGCAGTTGGCCTTCAGGCTTCTATGGCTACACCTTC. Translation gives CASSWPSGFYGYTF.

V and J are TRBV6-5 and TRBJ2-1; 11 nucleotides agree with TRBD2. The V and J ends lost 4 bases and 5 bases, in that order; junction bases with no gene match: 4. Germline values: CDR1 MNHEY, CDR2 SVGAGI. The CDR3 consists of 15 residues. The CDR3 here is CASSSGTSGDNEQFF. CDR3 nucleotides: TGTGCCAGCAGTTCCGGGACTAGCGGCGACAATGAGCAGTTCTTC.

This sequence joins TRBV10-2 and TRBJ1-3; D perhaps matches TRBD1 (5 bases). Germline CDR1 WSHSY, CDR2 SAAADI. V shed 1 base and J shed 4 bases, with 11 bases lying between them. The CDR3 consists of 15 residues. Written as DNA, the CDR3 is TGCGCCAGCAGTGAGTTGTTAGGGGTCGGAAACACCATATATTTT. This codes for CASSELLGVGNTIYF.

The chain employs TRBV10-3 and TRBJ2-3, with 9 nucleotides matching TRBD2. The CDR3 covers 17 residues. Germline assignment: CDR1 ENHRY and CDR2 SYGVKD. The ends lost 4 bases at V and 1 base at J; junction bases unmatched: 9. The CDR3 sequence: CAISASPASGGTDTQYF. CDR3 sequence (DNA): TGTGCCATCAGTGCCTCTCCGGCTAGCGGGGGCACAGATACGCAGTATTTT.

J is TRBJ2-1 and V is TRBV3-1 (or the pseudogene TRBV3-2); 11 bases align to TRBD2. Germline CDR1 LGHDT, CDR2 YNNKEL (reference sequence). Losses at the gene ends were 4 bases for V and 4 bases for J; bases not matched to a gene: 9. This CDR3 contains 17 residues. This chain's CDR3 is CASSPPPGLADYNEQFF. The CDR3 DNA sequence: TGTGCCAGCAGCCCTCCCCCGGGACTAGCGGATTACAATGAGCAGTTCTTC.

The chain employs TRBV5-4 and TRBJ2-7; D gene uncertain. From germline, CDR1 is SGHNT and CDR2 YYREEE (reference sequence). The CDR3 spans 14 residues. The V and J ends lost 4 bases and 0 bases respectively, with 11 bases between them. The DNA for the CDR3 is TGTGCCAGCAGCAAACTGACAAGCTCCTACGAGCAGTACTTC. Its protein product is CASSKLTSSYEQYF.

Concerning this clone itself: The sample contains more than one DNA sequence encoding this CDR3. The chain links TRBV7-9 to TRBJ1-5; D not certain. The germline V gene has CDR1 SEHNR and CDR2 FQNEAQ (reference sequence). The germline V and J ends were trimmed by 1 base and 0 bases, with 4 bases remaining between them. The CDR3 spans 14 residues. The CDR3 spells CASSLDSSNQPQHF. The CDR3, as DNA: TGTGCCAGCAGCTTAGACAGTAGCAATCAGCCCCAGCATTTT.

V gene TRBV7-6 combines with J gene TRBJ1-6; 10 positions match TRBD1. Germline V lookup: CDR1 SGHVS, CDR2 FNYEAQ. J was trimmed by 6 bases and V by 4 bases; bases with no gene match: 3. The CDR3 runs to 15 residues. This CDR3 is CASSSGTGVNSPLHF. DNA of the CDR3: TGTGCCAGCAGCTCCGGGACAGGGGTTAATTCACCCCTCCACTTT.